Below are 12 T cell receptor beta chains sequenced from a single sample in a study of cytomegalovirus exposure and HLA in healthy donors. The PCR employed 60 Vbeta primers together with 13 Jbeta primers. Profiling relied on immunoSEQ multiplex PCR, and the TCRdb table lists in-frame clones only, not all of them. The data show around 100,000 clones, less than 75% seen once. The specimen sequenced was PBMCs. The receptors stem from a man aged 40-55 years in good health and CMV-seropositive.

This rearrangement joins TRBV19 to TRBJ2-1; possible D gene TRBD1, 5 bases. Germline V CDR1 and CDR2: LNHDA, SQIVND (reference sequence). This CDR3 is 13 amino acids long. V gave up 2 bases and J gave up 5 bases, with 7 bases separating them. The CDR3 nucleotides read TGTGCCAGTAGTATATCAGGGAACAATGAGCAGTTCTTC. Encoded protein: CASSISGNNEQFF.

The chain uses TRBV7-2 and TRBJ2-1; TRBD2 matches 7 bases. CDR1 and CDR2 (germline): SGHTA, FQGNSA. The V and J ends lost 1 base and 13 bases, in that order; junction bases with no gene match: 7. This CDR3 is built from 13 residues. The CDR3 sequence is CASSLVIVTSQFF. The CDR3 nucleotides read TGTGCCAGCAGCTTAGTTATAGTGACTAGCCAGTTCTTC.

J is TRBJ1-1 and V is TRBV2, with 9 bases that match TRBD1. The CDR3 is made up of 14 amino acids. CDR1 is SNHLY and CDR2 is FYNNEI in the germline V gene. With V trimmed by 7 bases and J by 5 bases, 8 bases remained unmatched. DNA for the CDR3: TGTGCCAGCAAAACCGGGACAGGGTTAACTGAAGCTTTCTTT. This gives the protein CASKTGTGLTEAFF. Combining the CDR3 with reference TRBV2 and TRBJ1-1 gives the whole variable domain EPEVTQTPSHQVTQMGQEVILRCVPISNHLYFYWYRQILGQKVEFLVSFYNNEISEKSEIFDDQFSVERPDGSNFTLKIRSTKLEDSAMYFCASKTGTGLTEAFFGQGTRLTVV.

This clone was seen once. The genes are TRBV9 and TRBJ1-5; no clear D. CDR3 length equals 14 residues. Per the germline V gene, CDR1 is SGDLS and CDR2 is YYNGEE. Trimming took 0 bases from V and 5 from J, leaving 9 bases between them. The CDR3 DNA is TGTGCCAGCAGCGTAGGAGGGATAGATCAGCCCCAGCATTTT. Protein product: CASSVGGIDQPQHF.

This clone was found a few times. This same CDR3 is encoded by further DNA sequences in the sample. This chain connects TRBV6-5 to TRBJ1-5; D not certain. This CDR3 is built from 12 residues. V was shortened by 6 bases and J by 5 bases, with 8 bases between the two germline ends. CDR1 is MNHEY, CDR2 SVGAGI, per germline. The CDR3 loop is CASSPGDQPQHF. The CDR3 DNA reads as TGTGCCAGCAGCCCGGGAGATCAGCCCCAGCATTTT.

V and J are TRBV21-1 and TRBJ1-5; TRBD1 reflects the table's D call only, with no check against the DNA. TRBV21-1 represents a pseudogene. The CDR3 loop spans 15 amino acids. As DNA, the CDR3 is TGTGCCAGCAGCATGGAACAGTATAGCAATCAGCCCCAGCATTTT. Its protein is CASSMEQYSNQPQHF.

The V call is TRBV4-3, the J call TRBJ2-7, with D possibly being TRBD2 (5 bases). V shed 0 bases and J shed 6 bases, with 9 bases lying between them. CDR1 is LGHNA, CDR2 YSLEER, per germline. The CDR3 runs to 13 residues. This CDR3 is CASSQDAGVEQYF. The CDR3 bases are TGCGCCAGCAGCCAAGATGCCGGGGTCGAGCAGTACTTC.

The rearrangement joins TRBV27 to TRBJ1-2, with 9 bases identical to TRBD1. CDR1 and CDR2 from the germline V gene are MNHEY and SMNVEV (reference sequence). CDR3 size: 15 residues. The V segment lost 5 bases and the J segment 8 bases; nucleotides outside the gene matches: 12. DNA for the CDR3: TGTGCCAGCAGTGCTTACCCCGGGACAGGGCGCGGCTACACCTTC. Encoded protein: CASSAYPGTGRGYTF.

The J gene is TRBJ2-7, the V gene TRBV7-8, with TRBD1 matching over 9 bases. Germline CDR1 reads SGHVS; CDR2 reads FQNEAQ. This CDR3 spans 15 amino acids. Germline trimming cut 4 bases from V and 1 base from J; bases unmatched to any gene: 5. The CDR3 coding sequence is TGTGCCAGCAGCTGGGGACAGGGAGGTTCCTACGAGCAGTACTTC. This encodes CASSWGQGGSYEQYF. Looking up the rest from reference TRBV7-8 and TRBJ2-7 gives the full variable domain: GAGVSQSPRYKVAKRGQDVALRCDPISGHVSLFWYQQALGQGPEFLTYFQNEAQLDKSGLPSDRFFAERPEGSVSTLKIQRTQQEDSAVYLCASSWGQGGSYEQYFGPGTRLTVT.

The chain joins TRBV29-1 to TRBJ1-1, with D unresolved. The germline V gene has CDR1 SQVTM and CDR2 ANQGSEA. The CDR3 is 12 amino acids. With 4 bases removed from V and 4 bases from J, the gap between germline ends came to 10 bases. The CDR3 region is CSVVKGSTEAFF. In DNA, the CDR3 is TGCAGCGTTGTAAAAGGGAGCACTGAAGCTTTCTTT.

The V and J genes are TRBV28 and TRBJ2-5, with 8 positions matching TRBD2. This CDR3 region has 14 residues. The germline gives CDR1 MDHEN, CDR2 SYDVKM. The ends lost 8 bases at V and 4 bases at J; junction bases unmatched: 9. CDR3 protein: CASVREGRVETQYF. The CDR3 nucleotides are TGTGCCAGCGTCCGGGAGGGCCGGGTAGAGACCCAGTACTTC.

This chain joins TRBV6-5 and TRBJ1-2; D is unresolved. Germline assignment: CDR1 MNHEY and CDR2 SVGAGI. This CDR3 spans 13 amino acids. Between the trimmed V and J ends, which lost 1 base and 8 bases, there was a span of 11 bases. The CDR3, as DNA: TGTGCCAGCAGTTACTATGAGGGTGGAGGCTACACCTTC. Translation: CASSYYEGGGYTF.